A single sample gave rise to the 22 T cell receptor beta chains below, sequenced in a study of T-cell reconstitution after alpha-beta-depleted transplantation in children. Preparation of the TCRbeta library involved a method that used unique molecular identifiers. TCRdb reanalysed the PCR reads using MiXCR and keeps one entry per CDR3 protein. This sample carries about 830,000 distinct CDR3 sequences, 16% of them seen once, and the ten largest clones take around 5.3%. The sample here was PBMCs, mostly from graft donor cells, taken 360 days after TCRalphabeta/CD19-depleted stem cell transplant. All receptors come from a male patient younger than 18 who had a stem cell transplant for acute lymphoblastic leukemia, so the T cells may come from the graft donor.

This clonotype occurred many times. The rearrangement links TRBV3-1 to TRBJ2-1; a weak D match, TRBD1 (6 bases). This CDR3 is built from 14 residues. Deletions cut 4 bases from V and 8 bases from J, with 15 bases between. CDR1 is LGHDT, CDR2 YNNKEL, per germline (reference sequence). In nucleotides, the CDR3 is TGTGCCAGCAGCCCGACCACAGGGTCCCATGAGCAGTTCTTC. Residues: CASSPTTGSHEQFF.

There are a few counts of this clonotype. The chain recombines TRBV7-9 with TRBJ2-7; D may be TRBD1 or TRBD2 (5 bases each). CDR1 is SEHNR and CDR2 is FQNEAQ in the germline V gene (reference sequence). V was shortened by 0 bases and J by 3 bases, with 12 bases between the two germline ends. This CDR3 contains 15 residues. The CDR3 DNA reads as TGTGCCAGCAGCTTAGCGTATATGGGGGTCTACGAGCAGTACTTC. Translation: CASSLAYMGVYEQYF.

This chain joins TRBV5-1 and TRBJ2-1; D is ambiguous. Germline CDR1 SGHRS, CDR2 YFSETQ. V was pared by 4 bases and J by 7 bases, with 15 bases between. The CDR3 totals 14 residues. DNA of the CDR3: TGCGCCAGCAGCGTGGGCCAGATGTTTAATGAGCAGTTCTTC. Residues: CASSVGQMFNEQFF.

CDR3 amino acids: CASGFGCNALHF. DNA of the CDR3: TGTGCCTCAGGTTTTGGGTGTAATGCCCTCCACTTT. The V and J genes are TRBV30 and TRBJ1-6; D gene unclear. This CDR3 region has 12 residues. Germline assignment: CDR1 GTSNPN and CDR2 SVGIG (reference sequence). Trimming took 7 bases from V and 14 from J, leaving 18 bases between them. The whole variable domain, remainder taken from reference TRBV30 and TRBJ1-6, is SQTIHQWPATLVQPVGSPLSLECTVEGTSNPNLYWYRQAAGRGLQLLFYSVGIGQISSEVPQNLSASRPQDRQFILSSKKLLLSDSGFYLCASGFGCNALHFGNGTRLTVT.

This chain uses TRBV21-1 with TRBJ1-5; the table's D call, TRBD1, was not checked against the DNA. TRBV21-1 is deemed a pseudogene. The CDR3 extends over 16 amino acids. The CDR3 spells CASSNLQVDSNQPQHF. CDR3 DNA sequence: TGTGCCAGCAGCAATTTACAGGTCGATAGCAATCAGCCCCAGCATTTT.

This clonotype was observed a handful of times. The gene calls are TRBV4-1 and TRBJ2-3, with 7 bases that match TRBD2. There are 15 residues in the CDR3. Germline CDR1 and CDR2: MGHRA and YSYEKL. With 2 bases clipped from V and 3 bases from J, the junction kept 5 bases outside the gene matches. CDR3 coding DNA: TGCGCCAGCAGCCAACCAGGGAGGGGAACAGATACGCAGTATTTT. Its translation: CASSQPGRGTDTQYF.

This chain links TRBV27 with TRBJ1-5; TRBD1 is a possible D gene (5 bases). The CDR3 consists of 17 residues. Germline V gives CDR1 MNHEY, CDR2 SMNVEV (reference sequence). The germline V and J ends were trimmed by 5 bases and 3 bases, with 20 bases remaining between them. CDR3 sequence: CASSPGRQGLSNQPQHF. For the CDR3, the DNA is TGTGCCAGCAGTCCCGGGAGGCAGGGCCTTTCCAATCAGCCCCAGCATTTT.

The chain joins TRBV11-2 to TRBJ2-7, with D perhaps matching TRBD1 (5 bases). Germline CDR1 and CDR2: SGHAT and FQNNGV. The length of the CDR3 is 14 residues. V was shortened by 5 bases and J by 4 bases, with 15 bases between the two germline ends. This CDR3 reads CASSSPSRVYEQYF. CDR3 sequence (DNA): TGTGCCAGCAGCAGTCCATCCAGGGTGTACGAGCAGTACTTC.

About this clonotype: A read error may account for a junction end that differs from germline. The rearrangement uses TRBV11-2 and TRBJ2-7; D could derive from TRBD1 or TRBD2 (5 bases each). Germline V lookup: CDR1 SGHAT, CDR2 FQNNGV. The CDR3 spans 14 residues. CDR3 nucleotides: TGTGCCAGCAGTTTAGGGGACCAAGCCTACGAGCAGTACTTC. Protein sequence: CASSLGDQAYEQYF.

The gene calls are TRBV20-1 and TRBJ1-1; D is ambiguous. The CDR3 is 13 amino acids. In germline, CDR1 is DFQATT, CDR2 SNEGSKA (reference sequence). The V gene lost 6 bases and the J gene lost 0 bases, with 11 bases spanning the gap. The CDR3 is CSAVRDLNTEAFF. DNA for the CDR3: TGCAGTGCGGTCCGGGATTTGAACACTGAAGCTTTCTTT.

This clonotype has a handful of counts. The chain links TRBV14 to TRBJ2-1; 7 bases match TRBD2. Germline assignment: CDR1 SGHDN and CDR2 FVKESK. This CDR3 contains 12 residues. With V trimmed by 1 base and J by 15 bases, 6 bases remained unmatched. The CDR3 spells CASSQAWTSLFF. The CDR3 DNA sequence: TGTGCCAGCAGCCAAGCTTGGACTAGTCTGTTCTTC.

The chain has TRBV11-1 and TRBJ1-4, with D perhaps TRBD1 (5 bases). This CDR3 region has 18 residues. Germline V gives CDR1 SGHAT, CDR2 FQDESV (reference sequence). The germline V and J ends were trimmed by 0 bases and 4 bases, with 18 bases remaining between them. Written as DNA, the CDR3 is TGTGCCAGCAGCTTAGCCCCCATCCTGACAGCTGGTAATGAAAAACTGTTTTTT. This translates into CASSLAPILTAGNEKLFF.

The J gene is TRBJ2-7, the V gene TRBV20-1, with D uncertain. Germline lookup yields CDR1 DFQATT and CDR2 SNEGSKA (reference sequence). Trimming took 0 bases from V and 1 from J, leaving 13 bases between them. CDR3 length: 15 residues. CDR3 region: CSARERLISSYEQYF. CDR3 DNA sequence: TGCAGTGCTAGAGAACGATTAATCAGTTCCTACGAGCAGTACTTC.

This clonotype was recorded at least ten times. This chain uses TRBV5-6 with TRBJ1-2; D gene uncertain. The ends were cut back, 2 bases at V and 3 bases at J, with 2 bases in the middle. The CDR3 spans 11 residues. Germline V gives CDR1 SGHDT, CDR2 YYEEEE. CDR3 amino acids: CASSFHYGYTF. CDR3 in DNA: TGTGCCAGCAGCTTCCACTATGGCTACACCTTC.

In its sample, this clonotype was seen a few times. The rearrangement uses TRBV11-3 and TRBJ2-1, with 8 bases that match TRBD2. V trimming: 5 bases; J trimming: 9 bases; junction bases outside the gene matches: 15. The CDR3 has 16 amino acids. The germline V gene has CDR1 SGHNT and CDR2 YENEEA. The CDR3 region is CASSQRAGVSYSEQFF. The DNA of the CDR3 is TGTGCCAGCAGCCAAAGAGCGGGAGTTAGCTATAGTGAGCAGTTCTTC.

This clonotype was counted between two and nine times. The chain employs TRBV4-1 and TRBJ2-6; D gene unclear. Per the germline V gene, CDR1 is MGHRA and CDR2 is YSYEKL. Trimming left V 2 bases short and J 2 bases short, with 28 bases between. This CDR3 spans 22 amino acids. CDR3 amino acids: CASSQTWFLSPSLIPGANVLTF. For the CDR3, the DNA is TGCGCCAGCAGCCAAACATGGTTCCTCTCTCCATCACTTATCCCTGGGGCCAACGTCCTGACTTTC.

This clonotype was picked up a small number of times. The V and J genes are TRBV7-6 and TRBJ2-1, with D possibly matching TRBD1 (8 bases). V was trimmed by 5 bases and J by 2 bases, leaving 16 bases between them. Germline loops: CDR1 SGHVS, CDR2 FNYEAQ. The CDR3 extends over 16 amino acids. This CDR3 is CASSPIQGGAYNEQFF. DNA of the CDR3: TGTGCCAGCAGCCCCATACAGGGGGGGGCCTACAATGAGCAGTTCTTC.

This clonotype was counted between two and nine times. This sequence joins TRBV5-1 and TRBJ2-1; 15 bases are a match to TRBD2. V lost 3 bases, J lost 6 bases, and 7 bases stayed unmatched. Germline V CDR1 and CDR2: SGHRS, YFSETQ. CDR3 length equals 17 residues. The CDR3 DNA reads as TGCGCCAGCAGCTCCCCCTCGGGACTAGCGGGAGGCAATGAGCAGTTCTTC. It yields the protein CASSSPSGLAGGNEQFF.

This clonotype was seen a few times. The rearrangement uses TRBV12-3 or TRBV12-4 and TRBJ2-2, with D maybe TRBD1 (6 bases). There are 15 residues in the CDR3. With 7 bases removed from V and 4 bases from J, the gap between germline ends came to 16 bases. Here the CDR3 DNA reads TGTGCCAGCACTAACAGGGTAGTGAGCACCGGGGAGCTGTTTTTT. It codes for CASTNRVVSTGELFF.

J is TRBJ2-1 and V is TRBV10-1; D gene unclear. Looked up from germline, CDR1 is WNHNN and CDR2 is SYGVQD (reference sequence). This CDR3 has 13 residues. Trimming pared 3 bases from V and 7 bases from J, leaving 10 bases between. CDR3 amino acids: CASSDSQWNEQFF. CDR3 in DNA: TGCGCCAGCAGTGATTCCCAGTGGAATGAGCAGTTCTTC.

V usage is TRBV2 and J usage is TRBJ2-1, with TRBD2 identical over 12 bases. The J segment lost 10 bases and the V segment lost 1 base, leaving 8 bases of the junction unmatched. The CDR3 spans 16 residues. Germline loops: CDR1 SNHLY, CDR2 FYNNEI. The CDR3 region is CASSEELAGGLAEQFF. CDR3 DNA: TGTGCCAGCAGTGAAGAACTAGCGGGAGGCTTGGCGGAGCAGTTCTTC.

Many counts were recorded for this clonotype. The genes are TRBV24-1 and TRBJ2-7, with 12 bases lining up with TRBD2. Trimming at V came to 4 bases and at J to 3 bases, leaving 6 bases not matched to a gene. The CDR3 extends over 16 amino acids. CDR1 is KGHDR, CDR2 SFDVKD, per germline. CDR3 coding DNA: TGTGCCACCAGTGACCCCGCGACTAGCGGGAGCTACGAGCAGTACTTC. This sequence encodes CATSDPATSGSYEQYF.